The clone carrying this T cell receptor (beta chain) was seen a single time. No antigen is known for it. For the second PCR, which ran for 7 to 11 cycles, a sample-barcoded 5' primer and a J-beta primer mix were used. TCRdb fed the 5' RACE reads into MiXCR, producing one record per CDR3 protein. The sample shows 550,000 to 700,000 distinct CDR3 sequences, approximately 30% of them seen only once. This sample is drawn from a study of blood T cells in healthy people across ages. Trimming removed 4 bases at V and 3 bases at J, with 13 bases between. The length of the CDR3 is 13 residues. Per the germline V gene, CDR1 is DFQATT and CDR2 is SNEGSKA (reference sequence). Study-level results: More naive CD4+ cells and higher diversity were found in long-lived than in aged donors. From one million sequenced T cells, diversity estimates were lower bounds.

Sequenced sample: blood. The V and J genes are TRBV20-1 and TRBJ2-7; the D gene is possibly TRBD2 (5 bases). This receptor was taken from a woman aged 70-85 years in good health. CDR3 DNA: TGCAGTGCTAAAACGGGGAGCGACTACGAGCAGTACTTC. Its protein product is CSAKTGSDYEQYF.